This T cell receptor (beta chain) was identified in a study of T-cell reconstitution after alpha-beta-depleted transplantation in children. Germline-derived CDR1 and CDR2 are MNHNS and SASEGT. V lost 6 bases, J lost 0 bases, and 8 bases stayed unmatched. The CDR3 is 17 amino acids. Preparation of the TCRbeta library involved a method that used unique molecular identifiers. TCRdb itself ran the PCR reads through MiXCR, one entry per CDR3 protein. The data hold around 480,000 distinct CDR3 sequences, with roughly 33% observed a single time. Specimen: PBMCs from the stem cell graft donor, collected from the stem cell graft. This receptor was taken from a human donor who donated a stem cell graft to a child with aplastic anemia. This chain connects TRBV6-1 to TRBJ1-4; 9 bases line up with TRBD1. The CDR3 DNA reads as TGTGCCAGCAGCGGGACAGGGAGAGGCCCAACTAATGAAAAACTGTTTTTT. Protein sequence: CASSGTGRGPTNEKLFF.